This TCR beta chain was captured in a study of early T cells in non-severe SARS-CoV-2 infection. Across the whole study: Bulk RNA from unsorted whole blood was sequenced; chains were unpaired.

Germline V gene data show CDR1 as LGHNA and CDR2 as YSLEER. V lost 0 bases to trimming and J lost 5 bases, with 14 bases between them. This CDR3 has 15 amino acids. Unique molecular identifier tags were affixed to discrete cDNA molecules. TCRdb reanalysed the 5' RACE reads using MiXCR and keeps one entry per CDR3 protein. The sample records tens of thousands of distinct CDR3 sequences, 3.5% to 5.5% being singletons. This clonotype was seen repeatedly, ten times or more. The J gene is TRBJ2-7, the V gene TRBV4-3, with D tentatively TRBD2 (5 bases). Specimen: whole blood, collected at baseline. The sequence was collected from an adult who was a healthcare worker with PCR-confirmed SARS-CoV-2 infection or an uninfected control (not recorded which). The CDR3: CASSQDFTRDHEQYF. The CDR3, as DNA: TGCGCCAGCAGCCAAGATTTTACTAGGGATCACGAGCAGTACTTC.